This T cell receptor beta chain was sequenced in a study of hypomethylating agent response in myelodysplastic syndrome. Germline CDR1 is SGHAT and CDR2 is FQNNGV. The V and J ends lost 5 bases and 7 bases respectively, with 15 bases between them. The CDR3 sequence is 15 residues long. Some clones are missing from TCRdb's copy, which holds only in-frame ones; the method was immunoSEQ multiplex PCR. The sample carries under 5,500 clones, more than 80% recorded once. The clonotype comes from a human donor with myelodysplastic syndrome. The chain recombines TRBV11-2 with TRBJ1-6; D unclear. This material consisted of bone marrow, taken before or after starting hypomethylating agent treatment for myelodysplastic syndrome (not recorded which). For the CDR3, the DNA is TGTGCCAGCAGCGTCACGGGCGGACTAAATTCACCCCTCCACTTT. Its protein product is CASSVTGGLNSPLHF.